The next 30 T cell receptor beta chains were all read from a single sample in a study of T cells in Graves' hyperthyroidism and ophthalmopathy. TCR beta CDR3 region amplification was performed from RNA transcripts. Researchers ran a first-round RT-PCR on the TCR CDR3 using the HTBI primer set. TCRdb re-called the multiplex PCR reads with MiXCR, one entry per CDR3 protein. Of approximately 560,000 distinct CDR3 sequences listed, about a sixth are singletons. The sample taken for sequencing was blood. The receptors derive from a woman aged 25 to 45 with Graves' hyperthyroidism.

This clonotype was seen a handful of times. The J gene is TRBJ2-5, the V gene TRBV7-9; perhaps TRBD1 as D (5 bases). Germline CDR1 is SEHNR and CDR2 is FQNEAQ (reference sequence). The CDR3 is 14 amino acids. Trimming shortened V by 5 bases and J by 2 bases, and 12 bases separated the two germline ends. The CDR3 DNA sequence: TGTGCCAGCAGCCGAAGACAGACACAAGAGACCCAGTACTTC. Its protein is CASSRRQTQETQYF. Full variable domain (rest looked up from reference TRBV7-9 and TRBJ2-5): DTGVSQNPRHKITKRGQNVTFRCDPISEHNRLYWYRQTLGQGPEFLTYFQNEAQLEKSRLLSDRFSAERPKGSFSTLEIQRTEQGDSAMYLCASSRRQTQETQYFGPGTRLLVL.

The chain recombines TRBV25-1 with TRBJ1-6, with 9 bases aligning to TRBD1. Trimming removed 3 bases from V and 6 bases from J; junction bases left unmatched: 3. This CDR3 region has 15 residues. The V gene's germline CDR1 is MGHDK and CDR2 SYGVNS. This chain's CDR3 is CASSEGGQGNSPLHF. The CDR3 DNA reads as TGTGCCAGCAGTGAGGGGGGACAGGGTAATTCACCCCTCCACTTT.

This clonotype appeared many times. The chain couples TRBV6-1 to TRBJ2-7; 8 bases are shared with TRBD1. The J segment lost 6 bases and the V segment lost 5 bases, leaving 15 bases of the junction unmatched. The CDR3 runs 16 residues. From germline, CDR1 is MNHNS and CDR2 SASEGT. The CDR3 region is CASSQEGQGRGSEQYF. The CDR3 nucleotides are TGTGCCAGCAGTCAGGAAGGACAGGGCCGGGGATCCGAGCAGTACTTC.

The chain recombines TRBV19 with TRBJ2-7; TRBD1 might be the D (5 bases). Per the germline V gene, CDR1 is LNHDA and CDR2 is SQIVND (reference sequence). The V end lost 3 bases, the J end lost 1 base, and 10 bases lay between the germline ends. CDR3 length: 14 residues. In DNA form, the CDR3 reads TGTGCCAGTAGTATGCAGGGAATTTCCTACGAGCAGTACTTC. As protein: CASSMQGISYEQYF.

The table lists this clonotype with many counts. The genes are TRBV19 and TRBJ1-2; D unresolved. The CDR3 extends over 15 amino acids. Trimming took off 6 bases at V and 7 bases at J, with 21 bases between the two ends. The germline V gene has CDR1 LNHDA and CDR2 SQIVND (reference sequence). CDR3 in DNA: TGTGCCAGTAGCACACCTCCTTACACCACCCTTGGCTACACCTTC. Translating gives CASSTPPYTTLGYTF.

The chain employs TRBV28 and TRBJ2-7; TRBD1 might be the D (6 bases). The CDR3 consists of 15 residues. The germline gives CDR1 MDHEN, CDR2 SYDVKM. V dropped 6 bases and J dropped 1 base, with 16 bases sitting between them. CDR3 in amino acids: CASSQQQGKSYEQYF. The CDR3 nucleotides are TGTGCCAGCAGCCAGCAGCAGGGGAAATCCTACGAGCAGTACTTC. The complete variable domain, with remaining parts taken from reference TRBV28 and TRBJ2-7, reads DVKVTQSSRYLVKRTGEKVFLECVQDMDHENMFWYRQDPGLGLRLIYFSYDVKMKEKGDIPEGYSVSREKKERFSLILESASTNQTSMYLCASSQQQGKSYEQYFGPGTRLTVT.

The table lists this clonotype with many counts. The V gene is TRBV27, the J gene TRBJ2-2; D not resolved. The CDR3 has 13 amino acids. With 3 bases removed from V and 0 bases from J, the gap between germline ends came to 2 bases. Germline V gene data show CDR1 as MNHEY and CDR2 as SMNVEV (reference sequence). This chain's CDR3 is CASSFPNTGELFF. The CDR3 DNA is TGTGCCAGCAGTTTCCCGAACACCGGGGAGCTGTTTTTT.

This sequence joins TRBV4-1 and TRBJ1-5; a possible D gene is TRBD1 (6 bases). V was shortened by 1 base and J by 4 bases, with 14 bases between the two germline ends. The germline V gene has CDR1 MGHRA and CDR2 YSYEKL. There are 16 residues in the CDR3. CDR3 coding DNA: TGCGCCAGCAGCCAAGTACCGGGACATGATAATCAGCCCCAGCATTTT. Amino acid sequence: CASSQVPGHDNQPQHF.

V is TRBV6-5 and J is TRBJ2-7; D gene ambiguous. This CDR3 has 15 residues. Trimming removed 0 bases from V and 0 bases from J, with 9 bases in between. Germline CDR1 is MNHEY and CDR2 is SVGAGI. The CDR3 DNA reads TGTGCCAGCAGTTACTCCGCAGAGAGCTCCTACGAGCAGTACTTC. Amino acid sequence: CASSYSAESSYEQYF.

This clonotype showed up just a few times. The chain has TRBV19 and TRBJ2-7; 13 bases agree with TRBD2. The CDR3 extends over 16 amino acids. Germline CDR1 LNHDA, CDR2 SQIVND (reference sequence). V lost 0 bases and J lost 3; bases outside the gene matches: 2. The CDR3 nucleotides read TGTGCCAGTAGTATAGAGGGGACTAGCGGGATCTACGAGCAGTACTTC. Its protein product is CASSIEGTSGIYEQYF.

At least ten counts were recorded for this clonotype. V usage is TRBV10-3 and J usage is TRBJ2-2; D is ambiguous. Trimming stripped 5 bases from V and 1 base from J, with 8 bases between. CDR1 is ENHRY and CDR2 is SYGVKD in the germline V gene. This CDR3 contains 14 residues. CDR3 loop: CAISPGRNTGELFF. As DNA, the CDR3 is TGTGCCATCAGTCCTGGTAGGAACACCGGGGAGCTGTTTTTT.

Only a few counts were recorded for this clonotype. The CDR3 DNA reads TGCAGTGCTCCCGGGCCCATGGGGTTGTACGAGCAGTACTTC. It encodes CSAPGPMGLYEQYF. The chain links TRBV20-1 to TRBJ2-7; D gene ambiguous. The germline V gene has CDR1 DFQATT and CDR2 SNEGSKA (reference sequence). The CDR3 has 14 amino acids. V lost 5 bases and J 4 bases, leaving 18 bases between the germline ends.

The rearrangement uses TRBV19 and TRBJ1-6; D ambiguous. The CDR3 consists of 13 residues. The germline V gene has CDR1 LNHDA and CDR2 SQIVND (reference sequence). V lost 5 bases to trimming and J lost 3 bases, with 5 bases between them. CDR3 loop: CASSRNYNSPLHF. CDR3 coding DNA: TGTGCCAGTAGTCGGAACTATAATTCACCCCTCCACTTT.

V is TRBV27 and J is TRBJ2-7; 8 nucleotides align to TRBD1. V shed 6 bases and J 2 bases; nucleotides not matched to a gene: 9. CDR3 length: 15 residues. Germline loops: CDR1 MNHEY, CDR2 SMNVEV (reference sequence). The CDR3 loop reads CASRPDRGEAYEQYF. The CDR3 bases are TGTGCCAGCAGACCCGACAGGGGAGAGGCCTACGAGCAGTACTTC.

J is TRBJ2-7 and V is TRBV11-1; 8 bases map to TRBD1. The CDR3 has 17 residues. The junction had 17 bases not matched to a gene; V was cut back by 5 bases and J by 5 bases. Germline-derived CDR1 and CDR2 are SGHAT and FQDESV (reference sequence). As DNA, the CDR3 is TGTGCCAGCAGCCGACAACAGGGGGGTAATGTGTTCCACGAGCAGTACTTC. This codes for CASSRQQGGNVFHEQYF.

This clonotype was seen ten or more times. The chain carries TRBV27 and TRBJ2-1; the match to TRBD1 covers 12 bases. Germline assignment: CDR1 MNHEY and CDR2 SMNVEV (reference sequence). CDR3 length: 15 residues. V lost 6 bases, J lost 4 bases, and 4 bases stayed unmatched. For the CDR3, the DNA is TGTGCCAGCAGAAAGGGACAGGGGGCTTACAATGAGCAGTTCTTC. This gives the protein CASRKGQGAYNEQFF.

V gene TRBV6-1 combines with J gene TRBJ2-2; 7 positions match TRBD2. The CDR3 sequence is 15 residues long. Trimming removed 7 bases from V and 6 bases from J; junction bases left unmatched: 11. Germline loops: CDR1 MNHNS, CDR2 SASEGT. The CDR3 loop reads CASKMEGGPAGELFF. The DNA of the CDR3 is TGTGCCAGCAAAATGGAGGGAGGGCCGGCCGGGGAGCTGTTTTTT.

Comment on this clonotype: One end of the junction is discordant with germline, which a read error may explain. CDR3 DNA sequence: TGTGCCAGCAGTCCTACAGGGGGGCGTGGCCACACCTTC. Its translation: CASSPTGGRGHTF. The rearrangement joins TRBV6-1 to TRBJ1-2, with 8 bases that match TRBD1. The germline gives CDR1 MNHNS, CDR2 SASEGT. There are 13 residues in the CDR3.

Ten or more counts support this clonotype. This chain joins TRBV20-1 and TRBJ2-1; D is perhaps TRBD2 (6 bases). Trimming took off 3 bases at V and 8 bases at J, with 8 bases between the two ends. Per germline, CDR1 DFQATT and CDR2 SNEGSKA (reference sequence). The CDR3 loop spans 11 amino acids. CDR3 sequence (DNA): TGCAGTGCTAGTCGGGAGTATGAGCAGTTCTTC. It specifies CSASREYEQFF.

V is TRBV28 and J is TRBJ1-2; TRBD1 matches at 8 bases. This CDR3 is built from 17 residues. Germline loops: CDR1 MDHEN, CDR2 SYDVKM. The junction had 11 bases not matched to a gene; V was cut back by 2 bases and J by 3 bases. CDR3: CASSLTATGANYYGYTF. The CDR3, as DNA: TGTGCCAGCAGTTTAACGGCGACAGGGGCGAACTACTATGGCTACACCTTC.

Worth noting for this clonotype: It may be a read error: a sequence one base away is much more abundant. This chain connects TRBV30 to TRBJ2-7, with no clear D. This CDR3 has 13 residues. Between the trimmed V and J ends, which lost 5 bases and 3 bases, there was a span of 14 bases. Germline lookup yields CDR1 GTSNPN and CDR2 SVGIG (reference sequence). This chain's CDR3 is CAWRRKPSYEQYF. CDR3 in DNA: TGTGCCTGGCGTCGGAAGCCTAGCTACGAGCAGTACTTC.

This clonotype occurred many times. This chain links TRBV27 with TRBJ2-1, with 7 bases matching TRBD1. Germline CDR1 MNHEY, CDR2 SMNVEV (reference sequence). This CDR3 is built from 14 residues. J gave up 6 bases and V 6 bases, and 8 bases lay outside the gene matches. The DNA for the CDR3 is TGTGCCAGCAGCCGACAGGGAGTTTTCAATGAGCAGTTCTTC. Translating it yields CASSRQGVFNEQFF.

The sample holds many counts of this clonotype. The V and J genes are TRBV7-9 and TRBJ2-7; no clear D. The CDR3 consists of 17 residues. The V gene's germline CDR1 is SEHNR and CDR2 FQNEAQ (reference sequence). The germline V and J ends were trimmed by 1 base and 0 bases, with 16 bases remaining between them. The CDR3 coding sequence is TGTGCCAGCAGCTTAGATGCGATGGGCGGCAGCTCCTACGAGCAGTACTTC. Translating gives CASSLDAMGGSSYEQYF.

This clonotype was counted many times. The J gene is TRBJ2-1, the V gene TRBV30; D unclear. CDR1 and CDR2 from the germline V gene are GTSNPN and SVGIG (reference sequence). The CDR3 covers 13 residues. The ends were cut back, 0 bases at V and 2 bases at J, with 5 bases in the middle. The chain's CDR3 is CAWSVLAYNEQFF. CDR3 in DNA: TGTGCCTGGAGTGTTCTTGCCTACAATGAGCAGTTCTTC. The full variable domain, completed using reference TRBV30 and TRBJ2-1, is SQTIHQWPATLVQPVGSPLSLECTVEGTSNPNLYWYRQAAGRGLQLLFYSVGIGQISSEVPQNLSASRPQDRQFILSSKKLLLSDSGFYLCAWSVLAYNEQFFGPGTRLTVL.

The V gene is TRBV27, the J gene TRBJ2-5, with D perhaps TRBD2 (5 bases). The CDR3 spans 13 residues. Trimming removed 2 bases from V and 5 bases from J, with 9 bases in between. Germline V gene sequence: CDR1 MNHEY, CDR2 SMNVEV (reference sequence). This CDR3 is CASSLTSMETQYF. The CDR3 region has the DNA TGTGCCAGCAGTTTAACTAGTATGGAGACCCAGTACTTC.

The chain employs TRBV27 and TRBJ1-2, with D perhaps matching TRBD1 (6 bases). The CDR3 is 14 amino acids. CDR1 and CDR2 (germline): MNHEY, SMNVEV (reference sequence). V lost 2 bases to trimming and J lost 4 bases, with 11 bases between them. The CDR3 bases are TGTGCCAGCAGTTTAACCGGACAGCTCTATGGCTACACCTTC. Protein: CASSLTGQLYGYTF.

At least ten counts were recorded for this clonotype. V usage is TRBV6-6 and J usage is TRBJ1-2; 7 nucleotides match TRBD1. The CDR3 consists of 13 residues. Germline CDR1 reads MNHNY; CDR2 reads SVGAGI (reference sequence). Trimming removed 2 bases from V and 4 bases from J; junction bases left unmatched: 1. The CDR3, as DNA: TGTGCCAGCAGTTACAGGGACAGCTATGGCTACACCTTC. Its protein is CASSYRDSYGYTF.

In this sample, this clonotype turned up many times. The chain recombines TRBV11-2 with TRBJ2-1, with D possibly TRBD2 on 5 matching bases. Germline V gene sequence: CDR1 SGHAT, CDR2 FQNNGV. Trimming took 1 base from V and 4 from J, leaving 17 bases between them. This CDR3 has 17 residues. CDR3 protein: CASSLGLDRGRYNEQFF. The CDR3 DNA sequence: TGTGCCAGCAGCTTAGGGTTGGATCGGGGTCGTTACAATGAGCAGTTCTTC.

This clonotype appeared many times. This chain connects TRBV2 to TRBJ1-2; 10 bases fit TRBD1. Germline trimming cut 2 bases from V and 5 bases from J; bases unmatched to any gene: 5. The CDR3 length is 15 residues. Germline V CDR1 and CDR2: SNHLY, FYNNEI. In DNA, the CDR3 is TGTGCCAGCAGTGAACTAGGACAGGGGGTGTATGGCTACACCTTC. Translation gives CASSELGQGVYGYTF.

This chain uses TRBV10-3 with TRBJ1-3; D not certain. Per the germline V gene, CDR1 is ENHRY and CDR2 is SYGVKD. The V end lost 5 bases, the J end lost 0 bases, and 14 bases lay between the germline ends. This CDR3 spans 16 amino acids. The CDR3 bases are TGTGCCATCAGTTCCCGATACTGGAGCTCTGGAAACACCATATATTTT. The encoded protein is CAISSRYWSSGNTIYF.